This TCR beta chain originates from a study of T cell repertoires in cytomegalovirus infection. Looking at the study overall: Based on public TCR beta signatures, there were indications of CMV infection and of a matching HLA type.

Study-level findings and limits: Dominating the ex vivo response were HLA-C-restricted CMV-specific TCR beta clonotypes.

Comments on this clonotype: Its antigen is unknown.

TCRdb processed the reads anew with MiXCR; each CDR3 protein has one entry. The data contain some 590,000 distinct CDR3 sequences, over 35% of them singletons. Germline V gives CDR1 ENHRY, CDR2 SYGVKD. The CDR3 is 11 residues long. The V gene lost 10 bases and the J gene lost 4 bases, with 10 bases spanning the gap. The source of this sequence is a human donor in good health (CMV status not recorded). Some clones in this sample may be carry-over from other donors' samples. Sample: cultured PBMCs, taken from culture after CMV antigen stimulation. This sequence joins TRBV10-3 and TRBJ1-2; maybe TRBD1 (5 bases). CDR3 DNA: TGTGCCACTCGGGGGACCTATGGCTACACCTTC. Amino acids: CATRGTYGYTF.